This is a list of T cell receptor beta chains from one sample in a study of blood T cell repertoires in COVID-19. Produced via immunoSEQ multiplex PCR; TCRdb's table is partial and in-frame only. Here the sample spans about 110,000 clones, approximately 81% being singletons. Sequencing was performed on peripheral blood. Every receptor here comes from a man aged 35-49 years with acute or convalescent COVID-19. CDR3s include the opening cysteine and the closing phenylalanine or tryptophan. Each record gives: V gene, clone size, D gene, J gene, CDR3 DNA, CDR3 protein. D genes are given only for firm matches. Rows may omit the clone size; those that give it use once, few, many or a size class.

v_call: TRBV4-1; clone_size: few; d_call: TRBD2; j_call: TRBJ2-1; cdr3_nt: TGCGCCAGCAGCCAATCAACTAGCGGGGGGGCCTATGAGCAGTTCTTC; cdr3_aa: CASSQSTSGGAYEQFF
v_call: TRBV7-2; clone_size: .; d_call: .; j_call: TRBJ1-2; cdr3_nt: TGTGCCAGCAGCTTAGGGACAGCGAGAAACTATGGCTACACCTTC; cdr3_aa: CASSLGTARNYGYTF
v_call: TRBV27; clone_size: .; d_call: TRBD1; j_call: TRBJ2-7; cdr3_nt: TGTGCCAGCAGAGAGACAGGGCATCCCTACGAGCAGTACTTC; cdr3_aa: CASRETGHPYEQYF
v_call: TRBV5-1; clone_size: .; d_call: .; j_call: TRBJ1-2; cdr3_nt: TGCGCCAGCAGCTTGGATGATAGGGGGTCTGGCTATGGCTACACCTTC; cdr3_aa: CASSLDDRGSGYGYTF
v_call: TRBV16; clone_size: .; d_call: TRBD1; j_call: TRBJ2-7; cdr3_nt: TGTGCCAGCAGCCAAGAGTCTGGACAGGGCTCCTACGAGCAGTACTTC; cdr3_aa: CASSQESGQGSYEQYF
v_call: TRBV6-5; clone_size: .; d_call: TRBD1; j_call: TRBJ1-1; cdr3_nt: TGTGCCAGCAGCCTAGAGGACAGGGGCGGCACTGAAGCTTTCTTT; cdr3_aa: CASSLEDRGGTEAFF
v_call: TRBV6-1; clone_size: .; d_call: .; j_call: TRBJ2-2; cdr3_nt: TGTGCCAGCAGTGAAAATCCAGGGGTAGCCGGGGAGCTGTTTTTT; cdr3_aa: CASSENPGVAGELFF
v_call: TRBV10-1; clone_size: few; d_call: TRBD2; j_call: TRBJ2-7; cdr3_nt: TGCGCCAGCACCCCGGGACTAGCCTACGAGCAGTACTTC; cdr3_aa: CASTPGLAYEQYF
v_call: TRBV7-6; clone_size: .; d_call: .; j_call: TRBJ1-6; cdr3_nt: TGTGCCAGCAGTCCCCGACTCGCCGCAGGGAATTCACCCCTCCACTTT; cdr3_aa: CASSPRLAAGNSPLHF
v_call: TRBV3-1/TRBV3-2; clone_size: .; d_call: TRBD2; j_call: TRBJ2-7; cdr3_nt: TGTGCCAGCAGCCACGAGCGGGGGGGGTCCCAGGAGCAGTACTTC; cdr3_aa: CASSHERGGSQEQYF